This T cell receptor (beta chain) stems from a study of OX40 agonist ivuxolimab in advanced cancers. The trim removed 2 bases at V and 8 bases at J, leaving 26 bases unmatched. This CDR3 comprises 20 residues. CDR1 SGHRS and CDR2 YFSETQ come from the germline V gene. Clones were read by immunoSEQ multiplex PCR, and TCRdb kept only the in-frame ones, dropping some. The data hold 40,000 to 60,000 clones, with approximately 78% observed a single time. This clone was observed once. The receptor was derived from an adult with an advanced solid tumor such as melanoma, head and neck, liver or kidney cancer. The material was CD4+ or CD8+ T cells sorted from blood, obtained in a trial of the OX40 agonist ivuxolimab. The chain recombines TRBV5-1 with TRBJ2-3; the match to TRBD2 covers 7 bases. CDR3: CASSFNLPSSGINILGTQYF. CDR3 coding DNA: TGCGCCAGCAGCTTTAACCTCCCCTCTAGCGGAATAAATATCCTGGGTACGCAGTATTTT.